This T cell receptor (beta chain) was found in a study of cytotoxic CD8 clonotypes in ibrutinib-treated CLL. Study-wide results and limits: Clonality at baseline surpassed age-matched healthy donors and tracked circulating CD8+ T-cell counts. Sample timing was unmatched between remission and later-progressing patients; lymph nodes unstudied.

Libraries were prepared by immunoSEQ multiplex PCR; TCRdb keeps only in-frame clonotypes and omits some of them. The sample contains over 140,000 clones, approximately 80% of which appear only once. Germline V gene data show CDR1 as MNHNY and CDR2 as SVGAGI (reference sequence). V lost 7 bases, J lost 8 bases, and 13 bases lay in between. This CDR3 comprises 12 residues. With regard to this clone: Its antigen is unknown.

V is TRBV6-6 and J is TRBJ2-3, with D unclear. The sequence was collected from a human donor with chronic lymphocytic leukemia. The sequences come from PBMCs, collected after 36 months of ibrutinib treatment. The CDR3 loop is CASTQPGSTQYF. The DNA for the CDR3 is TGTGCCAGCACCCAACCTGGAAGTACGCAGTATTTT.